This TCR beta chain was recovered during a study of cytomegalovirus exposure and HLA in healthy donors. PCR used 60 Vbeta primers and 13 Jbeta primers. Method: immunoSEQ multiplex PCR; TCRdb's copy keeps in-frame clones and lacks some. The sample comprises over 70,000 clones, 70% to 80% of which are singletons, and about a fifth rests with the top ten. This clone was detected a few times. Its cognate antigen is unknown. Donors likely had unrecorded immune exposures despite being nominally healthy when sampled. Broader study findings: Later analysis reportedly placed an Asian-associated ancestry cluster below the approximately 700-donor mean in N-insertions. Prior analysis indicated that the majority of TCR beta V segments exhibited productivity approximately 90% or approximately 30% of the time. In terms of immune exposure information, only CMV serostatus was available.

This clonotype originated in a young man in good health and CMV-seropositive. Source material: PBMCs.

The DNA for the CDR3 is TGTGCCAGCAGCTTCGGAGGATCTCAGGGGGTCTATGGCTACACCTTC. Its translation is CASSFGGSQGVYGYTF. J is TRBJ1-2 and V is TRBV5-4; 7 nucleotides agree with TRBD1. The germline V gene has CDR1 SGHNT and CDR2 YYREEE (reference sequence). The CDR3 length is 16 residues. V trimming: 2 bases; J trimming: 4 bases; junction bases outside the gene matches: 11. The entire variable domain, with the rest obtained from reference TRBV5-4 and TRBJ1-2, is as follows: ETGVTQSPTHLIKTRGQQVTLRCSSQSGHNTVSWYQQALGQGPQFIFQYYREEENGRGNFPPRFSGLQFPNYSSELNVNALELDDSALYLCASSFGGSQGVYGYTFGSGTRLTVV.